The 15 T cell receptor beta chains listed next were all sequenced from one sample in a study of T cell responses to AZD1222 COVID-19 vaccine. Using immunoSEQ multiplex PCR, the repertoire was profiled, and TCRdb retains in-frame clones only, with some absent. The data hold about 140,000 clones, with approximately 90% observed a single time. The material was peripheral blood, obtained on day 0 of AZD1222 vaccination. These receptors all stem from an adult in good health.

The chain recombines TRBV19 with TRBJ2-7; D is uncertain. V was shortened by 0 bases and J by 5 bases, with 14 bases between the two germline ends. CDR3 length: 15 amino acids. Germline-derived CDR1 and CDR2 are LNHDA and SQIVND (reference sequence). The CDR3 coding sequence is TGTGCCAGTAGTATAGAAGGAGAACGGCCCCACGAGCAGTACTTC. It specifies CASSIEGERPHEQYF.

CDR3 sequence reads: CASSTIGNTIYF. The CDR3 nucleotides are TGTGCCAGTAGTACTATTGGAAACACCATATATTTT. J is TRBJ1-3 and V is TRBV19, with D uncertain. CDR3 length: 12 residues. CDR1 LNHDA and CDR2 SQIVND come from the germline V gene (reference sequence). V lost 4 bases to trimming and J lost 3 bases, with 4 bases between them.

CDR3 region: CASSLGTHQETQYF. The CDR3 DNA reads as TGTGCCAGCAGCTTAGGCACCCACCAAGAGACCCAGTACTTC. J is TRBJ2-5 and V is TRBV7-7; no clear D gene. The CDR3 totals 14 residues. Per germline, CDR1 SSHAT and CDR2 FNYEAQ (reference sequence). The V end lost 1 base, the J end lost 0 bases, and 6 bases lay between the germline ends.

V and J are TRBV5-1 and TRBJ2-2, with D tentatively TRBD2 (5 bases). The length of the CDR3 is 16 residues. V lost 4 bases and J lost 2, with 15 bases in between. Germline CDR1 reads SGHRS; CDR2 reads YFSETQ. The chain's CDR3 is CASSQWLPSNTGELFF. CDR3 DNA: TGCGCCAGCAGCCAATGGCTTCCTAGCAACACCGGGGAGCTGTTTTTT.

The rearrangement uses TRBV10-2 and TRBJ2-3; no reliable D call. Germline V gene data show CDR1 as WSHSY and CDR2 as SAAADI. The CDR3 sequence is 12 residues long. V was shortened by 4 bases and J by 2 bases, with 4 bases between the two germline ends. DNA of the CDR3: TGCGCCAGCAGTGCCCTCACAGATACGCAGTATTTT. Translated: CASSALTDTQYF.

This rearrangement joins TRBV28 to TRBJ2-7; D perhaps matches TRBD1 (5 bases). V lost 7 bases to trimming and J lost 7 bases, with 14 bases between them. CDR1 and CDR2 (germline): MDHEN, SYDVKM. The CDR3 extends over 12 amino acids. As DNA, the CDR3 is TGTGCCAGCACAAGGGGCATTAGGGAGCAGTACTTC. Translation: CASTRGIREQYF.

The chain joins TRBV23-1 to TRBJ2-7; 9 bases are shared with TRBD2. TRBV23-1 is reported as an ORF; its role is uncertain. The CDR3 consists of 14 residues. J gave up 6 bases and V 2 bases, and 5 bases lay outside the gene matches. CDR3 in DNA: TGCGCCAGCAGTCAAGCGGGAGGGCCTCGCGAGCAGTACTTC. Amino acid sequence: CASSQAGGPREQYF.

The chain recombines TRBV4-2 with TRBJ2-5; D perhaps matches TRBD2 (5 bases). The CDR3 extends over 14 amino acids. V dropped 4 bases and J dropped 2 bases, with 11 bases sitting between them. The V gene's germline CDR1 is LGHNA and CDR2 YNFKEQ. The CDR3 is CASSPPGFQETQYF. DNA of the CDR3: TGTGCCAGCAGCCCACCGGGATTTCAAGAGACCCAGTACTTC.

The J gene is TRBJ2-3, the V gene TRBV5-1; 13 bases fit TRBD2. This CDR3 contains 18 residues. Germline CDR1 and CDR2: SGHRS and YFSETQ. With V trimmed by 4 bases and J by 2 bases, 10 bases remained unmatched. CDR3 residues: CASSQVQGLAGITDTQYF. CDR3 DNA sequence: TGCGCCAGCAGCCAGGTCCAGGGACTAGCGGGGATCACAGATACGCAGTATTTT.

The rearrangement links TRBV7-6 to TRBJ2-1; the match to TRBD2 covers 13 bases. The CDR3 extends over 20 amino acids. Germline V gives CDR1 SGHVS, CDR2 FNYEAQ. The trim removed 0 bases at V and 8 bases at J, leaving 16 bases unmatched. The CDR3 nucleotides read TGTGCCAGCAGCTTAGCGCCCACTAGCGGGAGGGGTGGGCCTTTGTATGAGCAGTTCTTC. Protein product: CASSLAPTSGRGGPLYEQFF.

The gene calls are TRBV13 and TRBJ2-2; 10 nucleotides match TRBD2. The germline CDR1 and CDR2 sequences are PRHDT and FYEKMQ (reference sequence). V lost 3 bases to trimming and J lost 0 bases; unmatched junction nucleotides: 10. This CDR3 has 19 residues. CDR3 in amino acids: CASSFLLAGTPPNTGELFF. The CDR3 DNA follows: TGTGCCAGCAGCTTCCTACTAGCGGGGACACCCCCGAACACCGGGGAGCTGTTTTTT. Filled out from reference TRBV13 and TRBJ2-2, the complete variable domain reads AAGVIQSPRHLIKEKRETATLKCYPIPRHDTVYWYQQGPGQDPQFLISFYEKMQSDKGSIPDRFSAQQFSDYHSELNMSSLELGDSALYFCASSFLLAGTPPNTGELFFGEGSRLTVL.

The chain recombines TRBV5-6 with TRBJ2-1; TRBD2 aligns across 7 bases. This CDR3 has 14 residues. V gave up 8 bases and J gave up 9 bases; unmatched junction bases: 14. Per the germline V gene, CDR1 is SGHDT and CDR2 is YYEEEE. The DNA for the CDR3 is TGTGCCAGTGAGCGGGGTTCGGGTCTTGGTGAGCAGTTCTTC. It codes for CASERGSGLGEQFF.

The chain recombines TRBV30 with TRBJ1-2, with a possible D match to TRBD1 (5 bases). Trimming left V 5 bases short and J 8 bases short, with 15 bases between. CDR1 GTSNPN and CDR2 SVGIG come from the germline V gene (reference sequence). This CDR3 is 12 amino acids long. This chain's CDR3 is CAWDLGTQGYTF. As DNA, the CDR3 is TGTGCCTGGGACCTAGGGACTCAAGGCTACACCTTC.

A remark on this clone: The sample has other DNA sequences that encode this CDR3 too. The genes are TRBV18 and TRBJ1-2; D not resolved. CDR1 and CDR2 from the germline V gene are KGHSH and LQKENI. The length of the CDR3 is 12 residues. V was clipped by 0 bases and J by 8 bases, with 7 bases between them. CDR3 amino acids: CASSPPSRGYTF. CDR3 sequence (DNA): TGTGCCAGCTCACCACCGTCGCGAGGCTACACCTTC.

The rearrangement uses TRBV10-3 and TRBJ2-3, with D hard to call. CDR3 length: 13 residues. Germline lookup yields CDR1 ENHRY and CDR2 SYGVKD. V was shortened by 2 bases and J by 0 bases, with 3 bases between the two germline ends. The CDR3 sequence: CAISEDSTDTQYF. The CDR3 bases are TGTGCCATCAGTGAGGACAGCACAGATACGCAGTATTTT.